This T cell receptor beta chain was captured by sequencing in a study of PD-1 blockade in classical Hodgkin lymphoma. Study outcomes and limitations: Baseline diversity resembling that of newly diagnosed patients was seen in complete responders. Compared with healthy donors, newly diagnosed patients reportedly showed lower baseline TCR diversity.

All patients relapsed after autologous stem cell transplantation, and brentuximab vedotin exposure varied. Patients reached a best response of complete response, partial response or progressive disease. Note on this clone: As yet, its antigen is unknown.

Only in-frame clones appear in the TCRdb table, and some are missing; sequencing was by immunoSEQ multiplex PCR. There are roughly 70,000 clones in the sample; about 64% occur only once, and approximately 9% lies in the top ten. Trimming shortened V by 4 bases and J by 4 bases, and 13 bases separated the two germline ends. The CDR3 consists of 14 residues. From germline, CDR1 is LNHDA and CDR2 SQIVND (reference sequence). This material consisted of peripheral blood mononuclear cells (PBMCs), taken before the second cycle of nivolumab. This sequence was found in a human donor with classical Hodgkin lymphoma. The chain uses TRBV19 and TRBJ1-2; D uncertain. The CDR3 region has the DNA TGTGCCAGTAGTAATACGGGGAGGTCCTATGGCTACACCTTC. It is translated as CASSNTGRSYGYTF.